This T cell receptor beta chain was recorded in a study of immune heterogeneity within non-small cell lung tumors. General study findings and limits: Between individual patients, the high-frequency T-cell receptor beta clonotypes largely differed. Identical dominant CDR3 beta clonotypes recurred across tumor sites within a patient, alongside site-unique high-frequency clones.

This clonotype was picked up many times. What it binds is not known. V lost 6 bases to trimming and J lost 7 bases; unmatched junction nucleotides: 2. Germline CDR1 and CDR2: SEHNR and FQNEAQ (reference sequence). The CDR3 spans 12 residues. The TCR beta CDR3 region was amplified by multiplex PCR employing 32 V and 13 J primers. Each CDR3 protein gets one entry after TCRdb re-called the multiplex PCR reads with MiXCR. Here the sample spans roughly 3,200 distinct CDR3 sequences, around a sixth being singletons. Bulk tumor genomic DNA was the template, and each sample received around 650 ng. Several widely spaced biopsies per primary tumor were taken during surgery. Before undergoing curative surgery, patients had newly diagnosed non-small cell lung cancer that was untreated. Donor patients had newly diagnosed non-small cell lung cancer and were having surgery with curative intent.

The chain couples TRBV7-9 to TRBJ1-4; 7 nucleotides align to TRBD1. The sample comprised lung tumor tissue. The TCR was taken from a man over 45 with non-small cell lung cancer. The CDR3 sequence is CASRGQAEKLFF. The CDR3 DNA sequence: TGTGCCAGCAGAGGACAGGCTGAAAAACTGTTTTTT.